This is a list of T cell receptor beta chains from one sample in a study of cytomegalovirus exposure and HLA in healthy donors. The data were produced by immunoSEQ multiplex PCR, yet TCRdb's version contains in-frame clones alone and is incomplete. The table lists about 150,000 clones, around 80% of them singletons. The sequencing sample was made of PBMCs. The source is a woman aged 40 to 49 in good health and CMV-seronegative. Both conserved end residues are trimmed from each CDR3. Each record gives: CDR3 protein, J gene, V gene, clone size. Clone size, where shown, is once, few, many, or a class for clones that have expanded.

CDR3 protein: ASSVSGGNEQF; J gene: TRBJ2-1; V gene: TRBV9; clone size: once
CDR3 protein: ASSRTVTDTQY; J gene: TRBJ2-3; V gene: TRBV7-2; clone size: -
CDR3 protein: ASSLSRGADYGYT; J gene: TRBJ1-2; V gene: TRBV5-1; clone size: once
CDR3 protein: ASSLGELVEAQY; J gene: TRBJ2-5; V gene: TRBV13; clone size: -
CDR3 protein: ASSDVAANTEAF; J gene: TRBJ1-1; V gene: TRBV4-1; clone size: -
CDR3 protein: ASSLGQGARNYGYT; J gene: TRBJ1-2; V gene: TRBV5-4; clone size: -
CDR3 protein: ASSLGRDGYEQY; J gene: TRBJ2-7; V gene: TRBV5-8; clone size: -
CDR3 protein: ASSSQGDDNYGYT; J gene: TRBJ1-2; V gene: TRBV27; clone size: -
CDR3 protein: ASSLGSALTEAF; J gene: TRBJ1-1; V gene: TRBV28; clone size: -
CDR3 protein: ASSVSGTVYNEQF; J gene: TRBJ2-1; V gene: TRBV9; clone size: -
CDR3 protein: ASSQLLAAQETQY; J gene: TRBJ2-5; V gene: TRBV4-1; clone size: -
CDR3 protein: ASGAGVGRNEQF; J gene: TRBJ2-1; V gene: TRBV7-2; clone size: -
CDR3 protein: ASSEGTGGDTEAF; J gene: TRBJ1-1; V gene: TRBV6-1; clone size: -
CDR3 protein: ASHRVPGNTIY; J gene: TRBJ1-3; V gene: TRBV6-1; clone size: -
CDR3 protein: ASSLGVDSAGNTIY; J gene: TRBJ1-3; V gene: TRBV5-1; clone size: -
CDR3 protein: ASSFGTGKGPTGELF; J gene: TRBJ2-2; V gene: TRBV7-2; clone size: -
CDR3 protein: ASIHRGSLAGKEKLF; J gene: TRBJ1-4; V gene: TRBV23-1; clone size: -
CDR3 protein: ASRAEGVPLYEQY; J gene: TRBJ2-7; V gene: TRBV19; clone size: -
CDR3 protein: ASRGGQGFTSNNEKLF; J gene: TRBJ1-4; V gene: TRBV28; clone size: -
CDR3 protein: ASSQGGAARGTQY; J gene: TRBJ2-5; V gene: TRBV5-6; clone size: -
CDR3 protein: ASSTTSGRGEQY; J gene: TRBJ2-7; V gene: TRBV5-1; clone size: -
CDR3 protein: ASSGLAGGLIETQY; J gene: TRBJ2-5; V gene: TRBV5-4; clone size: -
CDR3 protein: ASIDSGTGVYGYT; J gene: TRBJ1-2; V gene: TRBV6-1; clone size: -
CDR3 protein: AWNRGFEQF; J gene: TRBJ2-1; V gene: TRBV30; clone size: few
CDR3 protein: ASSYSWTSRSEQY; J gene: TRBJ2-7; V gene: TRBV6-5; clone size: -
CDR3 protein: ASSLSDRAFGYT; J gene: TRBJ1-2; V gene: TRBV27; clone size: once
CDR3 protein: ASSLSRITGEKLF; J gene: TRBJ1-4; V gene: TRBV27; clone size: few
CDR3 protein: ASSFGGGGRNEQF; J gene: TRBJ2-1; V gene: TRBV5-6; clone size: -
CDR3 protein: ASSEYMGDSPLH; J gene: TRBJ1-6; V gene: TRBV25-1; clone size: -
CDR3 protein: ASSQVQTQGHEQF; J gene: TRBJ2-1; V gene: TRBV4-1; clone size: -
CDR3 protein: SITGGTEAF; J gene: TRBJ1-1; V gene: TRBV20-1; clone size: -
CDR3 protein: ASSSFAVSTPEAF; J gene: TRBJ1-1; V gene: TRBV5-6; clone size: -
CDR3 protein: ASRPSGGKDTEAF; J gene: TRBJ1-1; V gene: TRBV7-9; clone size: -
CDR3 protein: ASSPQGSGPNYEQY; J gene: TRBJ2-7; V gene: TRBV28; clone size: -
CDR3 protein: ASSFGVWDSEAF; J gene: TRBJ1-1; V gene: TRBV5-1; clone size: -
CDR3 protein: ASSLKGPDTQY; J gene: TRBJ2-3; V gene: TRBV27; clone size: -
CDR3 protein: SVEHTVSPEGAF; J gene: TRBJ1-1; V gene: TRBV29-1; clone size: -
CDR3 protein: ASTSGEHTGELF; J gene: TRBJ2-2; V gene: TRBV6-6; clone size: many
CDR3 protein: ASNPTGGNTEAF; J gene: TRBJ1-1; V gene: TRBV19; clone size: -
CDR3 protein: ASSEAASGHENIQY; J gene: TRBJ2-4; V gene: TRBV6-1; clone size: -
CDR3 protein: SGRGAETQY; J gene: TRBJ2-5; V gene: TRBV29-1; clone size: -
CDR3 protein: ASSLGTGEDTIY; J gene: TRBJ1-3; V gene: TRBV28; clone size: -
CDR3 protein: ASSIVPGQGDGYT; J gene: TRBJ1-2; V gene: TRBV19; clone size: -
CDR3 protein: ASSSAAGQERSVSGANVLT; J gene: TRBJ2-6; V gene: TRBV12-1; clone size: -
CDR3 protein: ASSPGGSYEQY; J gene: TRBJ2-7; V gene: TRBV28; clone size: -
CDR3 protein: ASSTRLAGGTDTQY; J gene: TRBJ2-3; V gene: TRBV13; clone size: -